What follows are 10 T cell receptor beta chains derived from one specimen sequenced in a study of blood T cell repertoires in COVID-19. Method: immunoSEQ multiplex PCR; TCRdb's copy keeps in-frame clones and lacks some. The sample gives 200,000 to 250,000 clones, roughly 80% of which show up once; 6% to 8% is in the top ten. Sequenced: peripheral blood. These receptors all stem from an elderly woman with COVID-19, enrolled during active disease.

V is TRBV5-4 and J is TRBJ1-3; D is possibly TRBD1 (5 bases). The V end lost 2 bases, the J end lost 0 bases, and 12 bases lay between the germline ends. From germline, CDR1 is SGHNT and CDR2 YYREEE (reference sequence). The CDR3 runs to 16 residues. This CDR3 is CASSFLRELSGNTIYF. The CDR3, as DNA: TGTGCCAGCAGCTTCCTCAGGGAACTCTCTGGAAACACCATATATTTT.

The chain employs TRBV7-3 and TRBJ2-5; TRBD2 matches at 7 bases. The J segment lost 3 bases and the V segment lost 2 bases, leaving 0 bases of the junction unmatched. Germline CDR1 and CDR2: SGHTA and FQGTGA. CDR3 length equals 13 residues. DNA for the CDR3: TGTGCCAGCAGCTTACTAGCGGAAGAGACCCAGTACTTC. Protein product: CASSLLAEETQYF. The whole variable domain, remainder taken from reference TRBV7-3 and TRBJ2-5, is GAGVSQTPSNKVTEKGKYVELRCDPISGHTALYWYRQSLGQGPEFLIYFQGTGAADDSGLPNDRFFAVRPEGSVSTLKIQRTERGDSAVYLCASSLLAEETQYFGPGTRLLVL.

This clone appeared a single time. The chain uses TRBV3-1 (or the pseudogene TRBV3-2) and TRBJ1-5; D perhaps matches TRBD1 (6 bases). The germline V gene encodes CDR1 LGHDT and CDR2 YNNKEL (reference sequence). This CDR3 is built from 14 residues. Trimming left V 4 bases short and J 9 bases short, with 16 bases between. CDR3: CASSPGDAIGPQHF. Here the CDR3 DNA reads TGTGCCAGCAGCCCAGGGGATGCCATTGGGCCCCAGCATTTT.

The CDR3 DNA reads TGTGCCAGTAATGACTTCTCCAAAAACATTCAGTACTTC. Translating it yields CASNDFSKNIQYF. The chain is built from TRBV19 and TRBJ2-4; D gene unclear. The CDR3 has 13 amino acids. Per the germline V gene, CDR1 is LNHDA and CDR2 is SQIVND (reference sequence). The V end was cut by 7 bases, the J end by 2 bases, with 9 bases between.

The chain joins TRBV5-1 to TRBJ2-3; D is undetermined. CDR1 and CDR2 from the germline V gene are SGHRS and YFSETQ. Trimming shortened V by 2 bases and J by 1 base, and 8 bases separated the two germline ends. The CDR3 totals 14 residues. The CDR3 protein is CASSFGKGTDTQYF. In DNA, the CDR3 is TGCGCCAGCAGCTTCGGTAAAGGCACAGATACGCAGTATTTT.

This chain joins TRBV5-5 and TRBJ2-7, with TRBD2 matching over 11 bases. Germline CDR1 and CDR2: SGHKS and YYEKEE (reference sequence). J lost 2 bases, V lost 4 bases, and 2 bases had no gene match. This CDR3 is built from 14 residues. The CDR3 protein is CASSHSGRAYEQYF. DNA for the CDR3: TGTGCCAGCAGCCATAGCGGGAGGGCCTACGAGCAGTACTTC.

This rearrangement joins TRBV6-5 to TRBJ1-1; 8 bases agree with TRBD1. The CDR3 totals 14 residues. V lost 5 bases to trimming and J lost 3 bases; unmatched junction nucleotides: 5. Germline CDR1 and CDR2: MNHEY and SVGAGI. The DNA for the CDR3 is TGTGCCAGCAGTCCACAGGGGGGGTACACTGAAGCTTTCTTT. Translation gives CASSPQGGYTEAFF.

To note about this clone: Different DNA sequences within this sample yield the same CDR3. This chain joins TRBV3-1 (or the pseudogene TRBV3-2) and TRBJ1-2, with unresolved D. Per germline, CDR1 LGHDT and CDR2 YNNKEL (reference sequence). CDR3 length equals 13 residues. V was clipped by 1 base and J by 4 bases, with 7 bases between them. CDR3 bases: TGTGCCAGCAGCCAAGGTGGAGGCTATGGCTACACCTTC. Amino acids: CASSQGGGYGYTF.

The genes are TRBV7-2 and TRBJ2-2; perhaps TRBD1 as D (6 bases). This CDR3 is 13 amino acids long. The ends were cut back, 2 bases at V and 6 bases at J, with 7 bases in the middle. CDR1 SGHTA and CDR2 FQGNSA come from the germline V gene. For the CDR3, the DNA is TGTGCCAGCAGCTTAAAGGGGGCCGGGGAGCTGTTTTTT. It yields the protein CASSLKGAGELFF.

The rearrangement links TRBV12-3 or TRBV12-4 to TRBJ2-7; D is perhaps TRBD2 (6 bases). The CDR3 is 13 residues long. V was pared by 9 bases and J by 0 bases, with 12 bases between. The CDR3 DNA sequence: TGTGCCAGTGGGACTCCCGACTCCTACGAGCAGTACTTC. Translated: CASGTPDSYEQYF.